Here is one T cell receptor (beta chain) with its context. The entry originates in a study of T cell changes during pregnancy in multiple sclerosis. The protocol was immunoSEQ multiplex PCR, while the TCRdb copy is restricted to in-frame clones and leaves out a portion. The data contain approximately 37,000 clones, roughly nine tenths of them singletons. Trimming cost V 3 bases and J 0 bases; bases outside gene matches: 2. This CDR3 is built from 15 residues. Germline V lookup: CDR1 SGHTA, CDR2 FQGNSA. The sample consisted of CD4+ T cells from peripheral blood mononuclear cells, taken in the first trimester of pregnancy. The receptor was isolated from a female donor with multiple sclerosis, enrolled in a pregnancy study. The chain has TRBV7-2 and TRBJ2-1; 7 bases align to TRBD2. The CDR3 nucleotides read TGTGCCAGCAGCTTGGGACTAAGCTCCTACAATGAGCAGTTCTTC. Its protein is CASSLGLSSYNEQFF.